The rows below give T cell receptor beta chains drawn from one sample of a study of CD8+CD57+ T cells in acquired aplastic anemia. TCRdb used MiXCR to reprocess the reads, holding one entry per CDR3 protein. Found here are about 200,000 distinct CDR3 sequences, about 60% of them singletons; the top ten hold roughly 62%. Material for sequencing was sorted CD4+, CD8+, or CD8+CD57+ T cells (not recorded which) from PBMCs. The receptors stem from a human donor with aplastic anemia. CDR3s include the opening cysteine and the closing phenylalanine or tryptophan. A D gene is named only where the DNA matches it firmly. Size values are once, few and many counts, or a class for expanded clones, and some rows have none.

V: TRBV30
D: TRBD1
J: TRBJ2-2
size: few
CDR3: CASDRAGTGELFF
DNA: TGTGCATCGGACAGGGCGGGGACCGGGGAGCTGTTTTTT

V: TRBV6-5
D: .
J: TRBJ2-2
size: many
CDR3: CASSYEGSPELFF
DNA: TGTGCCAGCAGTTACGAGGGTTCCCCCGAGCTGTTTTTT

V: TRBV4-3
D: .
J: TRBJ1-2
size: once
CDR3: CASSLTAIEDGYTF
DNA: TGCGCCAGCAGCCTGACAGCCATCGAGGATGGCTACACCTTC

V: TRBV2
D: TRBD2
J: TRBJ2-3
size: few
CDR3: CASRATSATDTQYF
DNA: TGTGCCAGCAGGGCAACTAGCGCCACAGATACGCAGTATTTT

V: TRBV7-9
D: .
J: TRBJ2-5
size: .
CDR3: CASSSDGIQETQYF
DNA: TGTGCCAGCAGCTCCGACGGGATACAAGAGACCCAGTACTTC

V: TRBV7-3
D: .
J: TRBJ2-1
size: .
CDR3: CASSTGVGNEQFF
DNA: TGTGCCAGCAGCACGGGGGTTGGCAATGAGCAGTTCTTC

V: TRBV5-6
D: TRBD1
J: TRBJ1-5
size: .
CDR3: CASSLAGTGVAEPQHF
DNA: TGTGCCAGCAGCTTAGCCGGGACAGGGGTTGCGGAGCCCCAGCATTTT

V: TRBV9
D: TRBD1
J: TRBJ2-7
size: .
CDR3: CASSGQGVHEQYF
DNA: TGTGCCAGCAGCGGACAGGGGGTGCACGAGCAGTACTTC

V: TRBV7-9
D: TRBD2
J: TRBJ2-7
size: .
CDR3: CAGSLESSGHYEQYF
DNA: TGTGCCGGCAGCTTAGAGTCTAGCGGACATTACGAGCAGTACTTC

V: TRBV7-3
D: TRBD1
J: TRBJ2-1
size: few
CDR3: CASSLAPGGNEQFF
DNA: TGTGCCAGCAGCTTGGCGCCAGGGGGCAATGAGCAGTTCTTC

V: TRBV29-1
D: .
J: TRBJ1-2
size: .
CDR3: CSDLDINYGYTF
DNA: TGCAGCGACTTAGACATAAACTATGGCTACACCTTC

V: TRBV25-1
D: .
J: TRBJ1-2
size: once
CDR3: CASSVAGQKNGYTF
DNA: TGTGCCAGCTCCGTGGCCGGACAGAAGAATGGCTACACCTTC

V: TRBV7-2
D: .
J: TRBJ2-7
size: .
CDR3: CASSLPAANEQYF
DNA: TGTGCCAGCAGCTTACCGGCCGCAAACGAGCAGTACTTC

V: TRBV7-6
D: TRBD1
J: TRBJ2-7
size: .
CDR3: CASSSPGQGNEQYF
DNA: TGTGCCAGCAGCTCTCCCGGACAGGGTAACGAGCAGTACTTC

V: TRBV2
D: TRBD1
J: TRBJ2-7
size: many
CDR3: CASSDRGHEQYF
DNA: TGTGCCAGCAGTGATAGGGGGCACGAGCAGTACTTC

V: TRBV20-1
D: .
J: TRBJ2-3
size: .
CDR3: CSARVWSVPLMGTDTQYF
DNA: TGCAGTGCTAGAGTTTGGAGTGTACCCTTGATGGGCACAGATACGCAGTATTTT

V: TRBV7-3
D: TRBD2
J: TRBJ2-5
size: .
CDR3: CASSLSGGAISETQYF
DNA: TGTGCCAGCAGCTTAAGCGGGGGGGCGATTTCGGAGACCCAGTACTTC

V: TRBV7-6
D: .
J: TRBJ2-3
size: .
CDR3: CASSPGHSTDTQYF
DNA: TGTGCCAGCAGCCCTGGACACAGCACAGATACGCAGTATTTT

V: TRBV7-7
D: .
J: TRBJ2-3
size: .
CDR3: CASSQGGFTDTQYF
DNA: TGTGCCAGCAGCCAAGGGGGGTTCACAGATACGCAGTATTTT

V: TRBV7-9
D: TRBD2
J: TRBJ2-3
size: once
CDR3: CASSNSRERGRATQYF
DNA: TGTGCCAGCAGCAATAGCCGTGAGCGGGGAAGGGCTACGCAGTATTTT

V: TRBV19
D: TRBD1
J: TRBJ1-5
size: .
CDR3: CASSGQGSNQPQHF
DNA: TGTGCCAGTAGTGGACAGGGAAGCAATCAGCCCCAGCATTTT

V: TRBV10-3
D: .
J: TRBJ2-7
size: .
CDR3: CAISGRQESYEQYF
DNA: TGTGCCATCAGTGGGCGGCAGGAATCCTACGAGCAGTACTTC

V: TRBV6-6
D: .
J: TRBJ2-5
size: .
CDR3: CASSYSSLRETQYF
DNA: TGTGCCAGCAGTTACTCGAGTCTAAGGGAGACCCAGTACTTC

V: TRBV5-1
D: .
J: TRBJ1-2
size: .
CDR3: CASSDSVAGRVSNYGYTF
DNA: TGCGCCAGCAGTGATTCGGTGGCAGGCCGGGTGTCTAACTATGGCTACACCTTC

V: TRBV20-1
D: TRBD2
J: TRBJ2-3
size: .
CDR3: CSANLAGSTDTQYF
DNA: TGCAGTGCTAATCTAGCGGGGAGCACAGATACGCAGTATTTT

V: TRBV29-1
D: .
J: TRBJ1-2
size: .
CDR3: CSVDNYGYTF
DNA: TGCAGCGTTGATAACTATGGCTACACCTTC

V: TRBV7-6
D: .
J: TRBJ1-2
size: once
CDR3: CASSLSPSANYGYTF
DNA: TGTGCCAGCAGCTTAAGCCCTTCAGCTAACTATGGCTACACCTTC

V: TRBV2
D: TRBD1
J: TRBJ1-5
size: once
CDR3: CVSRGSNQPQHF
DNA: TGTGTCAGCAGGGGGAGCAATCAGCCCCAGCATTTT

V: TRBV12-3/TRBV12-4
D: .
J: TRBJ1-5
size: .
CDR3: CASSVLADQPQHF
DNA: TGTGCCAGCAGTGTATTGGCGGATCAGCCCCAGCATTTT

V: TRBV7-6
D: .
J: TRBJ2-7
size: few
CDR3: CASSVVKFPGEQYF
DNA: TGTGCCAGCAGCGTAGTTAAGTTCCCCGGGGAGCAGTACTTC

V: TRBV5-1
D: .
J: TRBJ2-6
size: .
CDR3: CASDQGSGANVLTF
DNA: TGCGCCAGTGACCAGGGGTCTGGGGCCAACGTCCTGACTTTC

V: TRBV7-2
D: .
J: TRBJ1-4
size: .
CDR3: CASSHPEGKLFF
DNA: TGTGCCAGCAGCCACCCCGAGGGAAAACTGTTTTTT

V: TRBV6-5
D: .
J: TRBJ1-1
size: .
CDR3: CASSYSRGTEAFF
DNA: TGTGCTAGCAGTTACTCGAGGGGCACTGAAGCTTTCTTT

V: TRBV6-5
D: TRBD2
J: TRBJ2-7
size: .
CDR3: CASSPGGAVEQYF
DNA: TGTGCCAGCTCCCCCGGGGGGGCAGTCGAGCAGTACTTC

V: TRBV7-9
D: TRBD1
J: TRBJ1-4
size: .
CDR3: CAITGDVDEKLFF
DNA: TGTGCCATCACAGGGGATGTCGATGAAAAACTGTTTTTT

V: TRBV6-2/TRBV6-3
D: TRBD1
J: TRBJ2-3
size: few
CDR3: CASSHGQGWLLTRTDTQYF
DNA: TGTGCCAGCAGTCACGGACAGGGTTGGCTTTTAACTCGCACAGATACGCAGTATTTT

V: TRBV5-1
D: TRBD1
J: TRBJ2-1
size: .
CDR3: CASSAIVDRGPQEQFF
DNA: TGCGCCAGCAGCGCAATAGTAGACAGGGGGCCCCAAGAGCAGTTCTTC

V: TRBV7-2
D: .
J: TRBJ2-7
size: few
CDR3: CASSFSLQGYEQYF
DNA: TGTGCCAGCAGCTTTTCCCTACAGGGCTACGAGCAGTACTTC

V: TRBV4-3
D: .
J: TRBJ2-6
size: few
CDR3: CASSQDLRTTGANVLTF
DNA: TGCGCCAGCAGCCAAGATCTCCGTACGACTGGGGCCAACGTCCTGACTTTC

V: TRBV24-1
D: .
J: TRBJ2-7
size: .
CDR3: CATSDGATYEQYF
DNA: TGTGCCACCAGTGATGGAGCAACCTACGAGCAGTACTTC

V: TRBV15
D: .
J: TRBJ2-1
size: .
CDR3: CATSSSVTRGYNEQLF
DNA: TGTGCCACCAGCAGCTCCGTGACTAGAGGATACAATGAGCAGTTATTC

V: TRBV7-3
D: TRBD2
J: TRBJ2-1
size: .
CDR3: CASSLSGGANNEQFF
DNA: TGTGCCAGCAGCTTAAGCGGGGGGGCCAACAATGAGCAGTTCTTC

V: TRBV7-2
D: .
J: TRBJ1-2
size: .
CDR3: CASSRQKNYGYTF
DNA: TGTGCCAGCAGCCGACAGAAAAACTATGGCTACACCTTC

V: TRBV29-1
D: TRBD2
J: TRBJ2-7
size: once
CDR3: CSVETSGAYEQYF
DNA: TGCAGCGTTGAAACTAGCGGGGCCTACGAGCAGTACTTC

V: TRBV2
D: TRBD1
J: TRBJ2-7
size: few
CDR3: CARRDSSYEQYF
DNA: TGTGCCAGACGGGACAGCTCCTACGAGCAGTACTTC